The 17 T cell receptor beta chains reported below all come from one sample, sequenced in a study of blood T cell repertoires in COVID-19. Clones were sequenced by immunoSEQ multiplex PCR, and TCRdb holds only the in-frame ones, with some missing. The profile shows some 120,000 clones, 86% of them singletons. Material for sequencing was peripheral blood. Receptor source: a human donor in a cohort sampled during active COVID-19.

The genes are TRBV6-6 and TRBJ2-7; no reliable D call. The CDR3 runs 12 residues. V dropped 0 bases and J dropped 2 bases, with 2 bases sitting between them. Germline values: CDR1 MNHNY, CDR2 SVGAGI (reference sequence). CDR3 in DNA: TGTGCCAGCAGTTACTCCACCTACGAGCAGTACTTC. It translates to CASSYSTYEQYF.

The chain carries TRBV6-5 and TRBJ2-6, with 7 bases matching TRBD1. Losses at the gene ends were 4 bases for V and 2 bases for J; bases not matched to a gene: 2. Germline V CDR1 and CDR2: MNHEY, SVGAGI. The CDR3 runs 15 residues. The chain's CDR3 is CASSSTGAGANVLTF. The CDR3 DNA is TGTGCCAGCAGTTCTACAGGGGCTGGGGCCAACGTCCTGACTTTC.

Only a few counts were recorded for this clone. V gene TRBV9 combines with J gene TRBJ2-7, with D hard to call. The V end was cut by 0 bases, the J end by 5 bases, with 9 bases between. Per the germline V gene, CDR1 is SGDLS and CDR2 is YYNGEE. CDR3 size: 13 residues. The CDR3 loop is CASSVAPGDEQYF. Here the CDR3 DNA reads TGTGCCAGCAGCGTAGCTCCAGGTGACGAGCAGTACTTC.

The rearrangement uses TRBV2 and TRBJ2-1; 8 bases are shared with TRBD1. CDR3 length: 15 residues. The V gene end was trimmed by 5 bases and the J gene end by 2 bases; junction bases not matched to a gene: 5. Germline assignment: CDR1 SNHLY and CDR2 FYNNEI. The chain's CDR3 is CASSRDRGPYNEQFF. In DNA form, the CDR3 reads TGTGCCAGCAGTAGAGACAGGGGCCCCTACAATGAGCAGTTCTTC.

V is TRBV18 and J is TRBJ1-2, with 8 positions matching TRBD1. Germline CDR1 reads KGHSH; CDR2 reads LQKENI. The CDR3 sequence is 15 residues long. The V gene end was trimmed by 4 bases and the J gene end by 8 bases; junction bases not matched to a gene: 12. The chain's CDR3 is CASSRPLDRVDGYTF. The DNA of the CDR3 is TGTGCCAGCTCACGCCCTCTGGACAGGGTCGACGGCTACACCTTC.

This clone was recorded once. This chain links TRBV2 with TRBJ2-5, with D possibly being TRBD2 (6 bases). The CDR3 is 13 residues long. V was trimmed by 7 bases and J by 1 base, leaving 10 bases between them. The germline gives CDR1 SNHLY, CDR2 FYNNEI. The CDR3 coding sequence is TGTGCCAGCATGCGGGACGTCCAAGAGACCCAGTACTTC. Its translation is CASMRDVQETQYF. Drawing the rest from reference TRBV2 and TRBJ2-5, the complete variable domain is EPEVTQTPSHQVTQMGQEVILRCVPISNHLYFYWYRQILGQKVEFLVSFYNNEISEKSEIFDDQFSVERPDGSNFTLKIRSTKLEDSAMYFCASMRDVQETQYFGPGTRLLVL.

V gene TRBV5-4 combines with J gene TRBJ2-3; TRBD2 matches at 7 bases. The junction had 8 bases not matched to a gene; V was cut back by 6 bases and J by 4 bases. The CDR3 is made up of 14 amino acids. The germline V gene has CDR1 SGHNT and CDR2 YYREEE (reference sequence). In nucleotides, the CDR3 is TGTGCCAGCAAGCTGGAGGGAGGGGCAGATACGCAGTATTTT. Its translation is CASKLEGGADTQYF.

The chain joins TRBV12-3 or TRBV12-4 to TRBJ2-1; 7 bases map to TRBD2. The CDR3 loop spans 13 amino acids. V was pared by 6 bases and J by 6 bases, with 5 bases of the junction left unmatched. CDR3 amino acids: CASSWTRANEQFF. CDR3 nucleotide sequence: TGTGCCAGCAGCTGGACTAGAGCCAATGAGCAGTTCTTC.

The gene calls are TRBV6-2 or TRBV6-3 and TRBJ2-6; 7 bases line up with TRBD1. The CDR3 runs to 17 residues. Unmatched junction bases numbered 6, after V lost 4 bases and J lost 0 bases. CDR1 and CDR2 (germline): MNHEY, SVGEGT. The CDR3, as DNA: TGTGCCAGCAGTTCTCAGGGGACAGCCTCTGGGGCCAACGTCCTGACTTTC. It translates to CASSSQGTASGANVLTF.

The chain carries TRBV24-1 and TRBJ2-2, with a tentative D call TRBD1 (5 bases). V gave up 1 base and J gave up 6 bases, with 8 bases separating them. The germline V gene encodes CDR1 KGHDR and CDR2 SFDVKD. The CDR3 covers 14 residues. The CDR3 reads CATSDLQASGELFF. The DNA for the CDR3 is TGTGCCACCAGTGATTTACAGGCCTCCGGGGAGCTGTTTTTT.

DNA for the CDR3: TGTGCCAGCAGTGAAGTCGGGTATAGCAATCAGCCCCAGCATTTT. This encodes CASSEVGYSNQPQHF. The J gene is TRBJ1-5, the V gene TRBV6-1; D not resolved. Trimming took 1 base from V and 0 from J, leaving 7 bases between them. This CDR3 comprises 15 residues. Germline loops: CDR1 MNHNS, CDR2 SASEGT.

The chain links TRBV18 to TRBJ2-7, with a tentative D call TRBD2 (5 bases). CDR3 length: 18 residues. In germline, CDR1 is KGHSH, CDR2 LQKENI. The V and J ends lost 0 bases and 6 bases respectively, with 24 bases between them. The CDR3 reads CASSPPRGLGSSSLEQYF. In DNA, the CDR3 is TGTGCCAGCTCACCACCGCGCGGGTTGGGTTCCTCGTCTCTCGAGCAGTACTTC. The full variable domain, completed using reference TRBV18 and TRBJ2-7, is NAGVMQNPRHLVRRRGQEARLRCSPMKGHSHVYWYRQLPEEGLKFMVYLQKENIIDESGMPKERFSAEFPKEGPSILRIQQVVRGDSAAYFCASSPPRGLGSSSLEQYFGPGTRLTVT.

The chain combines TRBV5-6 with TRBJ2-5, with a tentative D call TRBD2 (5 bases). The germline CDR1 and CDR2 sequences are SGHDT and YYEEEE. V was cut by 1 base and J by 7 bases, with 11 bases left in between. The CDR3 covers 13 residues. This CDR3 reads CASSLSSGVTQYF. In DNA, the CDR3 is TGTGCCAGCAGCTTGTCGTCCGGGGTGACCCAGTACTTC.

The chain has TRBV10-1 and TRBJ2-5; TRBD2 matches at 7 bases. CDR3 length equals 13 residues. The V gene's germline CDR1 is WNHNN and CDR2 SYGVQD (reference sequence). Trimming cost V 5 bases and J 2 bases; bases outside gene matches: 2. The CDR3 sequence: CASSPSGQETQYF. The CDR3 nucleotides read TGCGCCAGCAGTCCTAGCGGTCAAGAGACCCAGTACTTC.

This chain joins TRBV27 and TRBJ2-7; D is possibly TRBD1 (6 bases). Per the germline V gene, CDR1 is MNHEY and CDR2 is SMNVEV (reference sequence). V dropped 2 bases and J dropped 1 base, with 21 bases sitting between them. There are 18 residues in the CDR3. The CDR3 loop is CASSLSRPARGKSYEQYF. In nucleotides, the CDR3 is TGTGCCAGCAGTTTAAGCCGACCTGCCAGGGGAAAATCCTACGAGCAGTACTTC.

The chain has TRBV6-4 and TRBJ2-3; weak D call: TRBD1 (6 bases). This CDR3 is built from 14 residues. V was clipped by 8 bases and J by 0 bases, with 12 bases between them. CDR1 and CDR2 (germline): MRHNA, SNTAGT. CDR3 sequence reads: CASSRRGSTDTQYF. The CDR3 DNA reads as TGTGCCAGCTCCCGAAGGGGGAGCACAGATACGCAGTATTTT.

CDR3 bases: TGTGCCAGCAACCCCGGACTAGCGGCTGTCTACGAGCAGTACTTC. This sequence encodes CASNPGLAAVYEQYF. The chain is built from TRBV27 and TRBJ2-7, with 10 bases fitting TRBD2. The CDR3 consists of 15 residues. V gave up 7 bases and J gave up 3 bases; unmatched junction bases: 9. Germline CDR1 and CDR2: MNHEY and SMNVEV (reference sequence).